The source of this T cell receptor beta chain is a study of siplizumab effects on memory and regulatory T cells. Findings and limits, study-wide: Treatment with siplizumab left mappable alloreactive CD4+ clones averaging roughly 70% Treg-derived, compared with around 29% in controls. Unstimulated subsets captured only a minor fraction of alloreactive clones.

Assays covered 10^5 or so TCR templates per sample. TCRdb's copy holds only in-frame clones and misses some; the assay was immunoSEQ multiplex PCR. The profile shows over 70,000 clones, roughly 94% of them singletons. Notes on this clone: What it recognizes is unknown.

J lost 7 bases, V lost 2 bases, and 8 bases had no gene match. The CDR3 has 15 residues. Germline CDR1 and CDR2: SGHNT and YYREEE (reference sequence). The source of this sequence is a human donor in good health. The chain has TRBV5-4 and TRBJ2-1, with 8 bases that match TRBD2. The sequenced sample consisted of CD8+ T cells sorted from blood. CDR3 in DNA: TGTGCCAGCAGCTTAGCGGGAGATCCGCGGAATGAGCAGTTCTTC. Encoded protein: CASSLAGDPRNEQFF.